This T cell receptor beta chain was retrieved from a study of T cell changes during pregnancy in multiple sclerosis. This table comes from immunoSEQ multiplex PCR, and its TCRdb copy is limited to in-frame clones, with some not included. This repertoire shows 70,000 to 90,000 clones, 90% to 95% found once; its top ten account for 0.65% to 0.95%. V was shortened by 3 bases and J by 3 bases, with 12 bases between the two germline ends. CDR3 size: 14 residues. Germline V lookup: CDR1 SGDLS, CDR2 YYNGEE. V and J are TRBV9 and TRBJ1-2, with D hard to call. This TCR was sampled from a female donor in good health, enrolled as a control in a pregnancy study. Sequencing used peripheral blood, obtained in the second trimester of pregnancy. The CDR3 loop is CASSAHVQDYGYTF. For the CDR3, the DNA is TGTGCCAGCAGCGCCCACGTCCAGGACTATGGCTACACCTTC.